This is a list of T cell receptor beta chains from one sample in a study of control samples from healthy donors and cancer patients. The protocol was immunoSEQ multiplex PCR, while the TCRdb copy is restricted to in-frame clones and leaves out a portion. The sample holds more than 35,000 clones, over 70% seen once. The sample comprised PBMCs. The receptors here all came from a woman in her fifties or sixties with lung cancer. Both conserved end residues are part of each CDR3. The D gene is left open where the match is weak. Rows give clone size only sometimes, using once, few, many, or a class for an expanded clone.

TRBV10-1	TRBJ2-1	few	13	TRBD2	TGCGCCAGCAGCCTAGCGGGGGGCAATGAGCAGTTCTTC	CASSLAGGNEQFF
TRBV18	TRBJ2-6	NA	14	NA	TGTGCCAGCTCACCACCCTCTGGGGCCAACGTCCTGACTTTC	CASSPPSGANVLTF
TRBV7-2	TRBJ2-1	few	13	NA	TGTGCCAGCAGCTCGAGCTCCTACAATGAGCAGTTCTTC	CASSSSSYNEQFF
TRBV6-2/TRBV6-3	TRBJ1-2	NA	14	NA	TGTGCCAGCAGTCTGACAGGACTGATCTATGGCTACACCTTC	CASSLTGLIYGYTF
TRBV10-2	TRBJ1-1	NA	10	TRBD1	TGCGCCGTCAGGGGGACTGAAGCTTTCTTT	CAVRGTEAFF
TRBV2	TRBJ2-5	NA	13	NA	TGTGCCAGCAGTATAGCGGTTCTTGGGACCCAGTACTTC	CASSIAVLGTQYF
TRBV9	TRBJ2-5	few	14	NA	TGTGCCAGCAGCGTAGGTTACACCCAAGAGACCCAGTACTTC	CASSVGYTQETQYF
TRBV7-2	TRBJ2-3	NA	12	TRBD2	TGTGCCAGCAGCTTAATTAACGGGAGGCGGTATTTT	CASSLINGRRYF
TRBV5-6	TRBJ1-2	few	14	TRBD1	TGTGCCAGCAGCACGACAGGGAACTTCTATGGCTACACCTTC	CASSTTGNFYGYTF
TRBV7-3	TRBJ1-2	NA	13	TRBD1	TGTGCCAGCAAAGGACAGGGAAACTATGGCTACACCTTC	CASKGQGNYGYTF
TRBV20-1	TRBJ2-3	once	10	NA	TGCAGTGTCCAACAGGATACGCAGTATTTT	CSVQQDTQYF
TRBV9	TRBJ1-3	NA	15	TRBD1	TGTGCCAGCTCCTTTCAGGGGGCGCGGGGAAACACCATATATTTT	CASSFQGARGNTIYF
TRBV5-6	TRBJ1-1	once	14	NA	TGTGCCAGCAGCTTGACAGATAGGGACACTGAAGCTTTCTTT	CASSLTDRDTEAFF
TRBV30	TRBJ1-5	NA	14	NA	TGTGCCTGGGAGCGACCAGGGGGCAATCAGCCCCAGCATTTT	CAWERPGGNQPQHF
TRBV4-3	TRBJ2-2	NA	16	TRBD1	TGCGCCAGCAGCCAACCTTTAAGGGGGCTCCCCGGGGAGCTGTTTTTT	CASSQPLRGLPGELFF
TRBV18	TRBJ1-6	NA	12	NA	TGTGCCAGCTCACCAGACAATTCACCCCTCCACTTT	CASSPDNSPLHF
TRBV25-1	TRBJ2-1	NA	14	TRBD1	TGTGCCAGCAGTATTACAGGGGGCGGCAATGAGCAGTTCTTC	CASSITGGGNEQFF
TRBV2	TRBJ2-7	NA	16	NA	TGTGCCAGCAGCGCCAGCTGGGGTCAGCGATCCTACGAGCAGTACTTC	CASSASWGQRSYEQYF
TRBV12-3/TRBV12-4	TRBJ1-2	NA	12	NA	TGTGCCAGCAGTTTATTTCGCAGGGGCTACACCTTC	CASSLFRRGYTF
TRBV7-3	TRBJ2-2	NA	16	NA	TGTGCCAGCAGCCGAACGGCTAGCCGGGGGACCGGGGAGCTGTTTTTT	CASSRTASRGTGELFF
TRBV10-1	TRBJ2-3	NA	15	NA	TGCGCCACCTCAAGCACAAGGACGGGGACAGATACGCAGTATTTT	CATSSTRTGTDTQYF
TRBV29-1	TRBJ1-2	NA	13	NA	TGCAGCGTTATACAGGTGGGGAACTATGGCTACACCTTC	CSVIQVGNYGYTF
TRBV9	TRBJ1-1	NA	12	NA	TGTGCCAGCAGCTCCATGAACACTGAAGCTTTCTTT	CASSSMNTEAFF
TRBV7-9	TRBJ1-2	NA	15	NA	TGTGCCAGCAGCTCACCGGGACTCGGAGACTATGGCTCCACCTTC	CASSSPGLGDYGSTF
TRBV3-1/TRBV3-2	TRBJ2-3	NA	15	TRBD2	TGTGCCAGCAGCCCTAGCGGGAGGGCCCTAGATACGCAGTATTTT	CASSPSGRALDTQYF
TRBV11-3	TRBJ2-3	NA	16	TRBD2	TGTGCCAGCAGCTCTGGGACTAGCGGGAGGTCAGATACGCAGTATTTT	CASSSGTSGRSDTQYF
TRBV30	TRBJ1-6	once	14	NA	TGTGCCTGGAGTGTGGGACGGCCCAATTCACCCCTCCACTTT	CAWSVGRPNSPLHF
TRBV3-1/TRBV3-2	TRBJ1-6	NA	13	NA	TGTGCCAGCAGCCAAAATAATAATTCACCCCTCCACTTT	CASSQNNNSPLHF
TRBV29-1	TRBJ1-5	few	15	NA	TGCAGCGTTGTTATCGAAGGAACCGGCAATCAGCCCCAGCATTTT	CSVVIEGTGNQPQHF
TRBV11-2	TRBJ1-2	medium-sized	15	NA	TGTGCCAGCAGCCTACAGGGTAGCCCTAACTATGGCTACACCTTC	CASSLQGSPNYGYTF
TRBV7-9	TRBJ1-2	NA	17	TRBD1	TGTGCCAGCATCACAGGCGGACAGGGGGCGAAACACTATGGCTACACCTTC	CASITGGQGAKHYGYTF
TRBV4-1	TRBJ2-1	NA	15	TRBD2	TGCGCCAGCAGCCGTAGCGGGAGCTCCTACAATGAGCAGTTCTTC	CASSRSGSSYNEQFF
TRBV7-2	TRBJ2-3	NA	13	NA	TGTGCCAGCAGATTTACTACCGGAAATACGCAGTATTTT	CASRFTTGNTQYF
TRBV10-2	TRBJ2-7	NA	20	TRBD1	TGCGCCAGCACCCTCGGAACGGGGTCCGACAGGGGACAGAACCTCTACGAGCAGTACTTC	CASTLGTGSDRGQNLYEQYF
TRBV10-3	TRBJ2-1	NA	16	NA	TGTGCCATTTCGCGACAACAAAGGGGGGAGTACGATGAGCAGTTCTTC	CAISRQQRGEYDEQFF
TRBV7-9	TRBJ2-7	NA	15	TRBD2	TGTGCCAGCAGACCCGGACTAGCGGGAGCCTACGAGCAGTACTTC	CASRPGLAGAYEQYF
TRBV5-1	TRBJ1-2	NA	13	TRBD1	TGCGCCAGCAGCTTGGAGGGGGCGCTTGGCTACACCTTC	CASSLEGALGYTF
TRBV18	TRBJ2-2	NA	16	NA	TGTGCCAGCTCACCGGGTGCCGCCACGGAGTCCGGGGAGCTGTTTTTT	CASSPGAATESGELFF
TRBV27	TRBJ1-1	NA	15	NA	TGTGCCCCAAGGGGGGGGCGAAGGGGGAACACTGAAGCTTTCTTT	CAPRGGRRGNTEAFF
TRBV7-3	TRBJ1-3	NA	12	NA	TGTGCCAGCAGCCCCGGGGGGAACACCATATATTTT	CASSPGGNTIYF
TRBV6-5	TRBJ1-5	NA	14	NA	TGTGCCAGCAGTTACTCGAAGGCTAATCAGCCCCAGCATTTT	CASSYSKANQPQHF
TRBV7-9	TRBJ1-2	NA	14	NA	TGTGCCAGCAGCTTACTGGGTTTGGACTATGGCTACACCTTC	CASSLLGLDYGYTF
TRBV6-1	TRBJ2-3	NA	16	TRBD2	TGTGCCAGCAGTGATGTGGCGGGGGGGGCCACAGATACGCAGTATTTT	CASSDVAGGATDTQYF
TRBV3-1/TRBV3-2	TRBJ2-2	NA	11	NA	TGTGCCAGCAGCCAAGAGGGGGAGCTGTTTTTT	CASSQEGELFF
TRBV12-5	TRBJ1-2	NA	13	NA	TGTGCTAGGAATGCAGCAGGTCCTTGCGGCTACACCTTC	CARNAAGPCGYTF
TRBV12-5	TRBJ2-1	NA	12	TRBD2	TGTGCTAGTGGTTGGGGGGGGATTGAGCAGTTCTTC	CASGWGGIEQFF
TRBV12-5	TRBJ2-7	NA	15	TRBD2	TGTGCTAGTGGGTCCGGGACTAGCGGTGCTTGGGAGCAGTACTTC	CASGSGTSGAWEQYF
TRBV9	TRBJ2-7	NA	16	TRBD1	TGTGCCAGCAGCCTCTCTCAGGACAGGCCATTCTACGAGCAGTACTTC	CASSLSQDRPFYEQYF